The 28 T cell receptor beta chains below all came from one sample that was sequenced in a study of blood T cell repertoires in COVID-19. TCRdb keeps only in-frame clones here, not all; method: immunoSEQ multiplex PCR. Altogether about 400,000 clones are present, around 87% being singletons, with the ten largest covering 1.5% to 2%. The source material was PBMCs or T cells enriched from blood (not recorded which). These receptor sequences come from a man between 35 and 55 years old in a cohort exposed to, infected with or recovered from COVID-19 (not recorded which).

In DNA, the CDR3 is TGTGCCAGCAGTGAGGGCAGGGGGGAGGAAAAACTGTTTTTT. Translating gives CASSEGRGEEKLFF. This rearrangement joins TRBV6-1 to TRBJ1-4; 7 bases are shared with TRBD1. The CDR3 consists of 14 residues. With 3 bases clipped from V and 8 bases from J, the junction kept 6 bases outside the gene matches. Germline V lookup: CDR1 MNHNS, CDR2 SASEGT.

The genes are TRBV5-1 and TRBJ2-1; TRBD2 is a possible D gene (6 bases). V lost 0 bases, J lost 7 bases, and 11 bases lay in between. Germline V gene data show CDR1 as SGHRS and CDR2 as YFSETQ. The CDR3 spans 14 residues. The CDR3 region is CASSLDGLANEQFF. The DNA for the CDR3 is TGCGCCAGCAGCTTGGATGGGCTAGCGAATGAGCAGTTCTTC. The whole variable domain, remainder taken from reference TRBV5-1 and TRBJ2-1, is KAGVTQTPRYLIKTRGQQVTLSCSPISGHRSVSWYQQTPGQGLQFLFEYFSETQRNKGNFPGRFSGRQFSNSRSEMNVSTLELGDSALYLCASSLDGLANEQFFGPGTRLTVL.

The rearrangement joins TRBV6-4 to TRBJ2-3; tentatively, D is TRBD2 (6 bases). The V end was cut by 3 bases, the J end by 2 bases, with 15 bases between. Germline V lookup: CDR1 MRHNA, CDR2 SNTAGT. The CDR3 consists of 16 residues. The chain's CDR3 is CASSELAEGNTDTQYF. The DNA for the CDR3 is TGTGCCAGCAGTGAGTTAGCGGAGGGGAACACAGATACGCAGTATTTT.

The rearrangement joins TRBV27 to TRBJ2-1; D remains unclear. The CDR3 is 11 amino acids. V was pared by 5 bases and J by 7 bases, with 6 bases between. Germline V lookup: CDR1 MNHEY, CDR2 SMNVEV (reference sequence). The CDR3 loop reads CASSRRNEQFF. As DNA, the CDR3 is TGTGCCAGCAGTCGTCGTAATGAGCAGTTCTTC.

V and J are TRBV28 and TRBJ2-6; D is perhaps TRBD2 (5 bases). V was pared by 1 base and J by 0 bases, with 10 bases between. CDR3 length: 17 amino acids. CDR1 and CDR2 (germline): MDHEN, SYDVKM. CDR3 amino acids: CASSLFGDGSGANVLTF. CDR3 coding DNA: TGTGCCAGCAGTTTATTCGGGGATGGCTCTGGGGCCAACGTCCTGACTTTC.

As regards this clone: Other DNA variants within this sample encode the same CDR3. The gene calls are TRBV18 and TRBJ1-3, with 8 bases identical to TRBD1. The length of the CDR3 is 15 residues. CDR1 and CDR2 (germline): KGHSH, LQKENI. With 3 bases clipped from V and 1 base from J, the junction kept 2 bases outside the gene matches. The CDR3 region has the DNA TGTGCCAGCTCACCGGACAGGGCGTCTGGAAACACCATATATTTT. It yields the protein CASSPDRASGNTIYF.

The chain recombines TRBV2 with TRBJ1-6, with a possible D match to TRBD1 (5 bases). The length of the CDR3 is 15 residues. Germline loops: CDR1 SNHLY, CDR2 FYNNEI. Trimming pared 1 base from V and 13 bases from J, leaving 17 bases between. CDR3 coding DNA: TGTGCCAGCAGTGAAGGGGGCGGGGGGATTTCGCCCCTCCACTTT. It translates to CASSEGGGGISPLHF.

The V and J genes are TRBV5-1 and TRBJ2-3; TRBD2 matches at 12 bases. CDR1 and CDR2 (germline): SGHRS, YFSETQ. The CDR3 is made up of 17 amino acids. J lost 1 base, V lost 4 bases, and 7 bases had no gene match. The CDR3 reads CASSALAGGPGTDTQYF. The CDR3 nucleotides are TGCGCCAGCAGCGCCCTAGCGGGAGGGCCGGGCACAGATACGCAGTATTTT.

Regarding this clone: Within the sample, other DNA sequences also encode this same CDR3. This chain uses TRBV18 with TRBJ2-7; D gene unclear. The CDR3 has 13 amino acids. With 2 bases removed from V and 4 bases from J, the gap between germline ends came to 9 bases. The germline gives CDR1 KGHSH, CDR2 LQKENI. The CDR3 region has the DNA TGTGCCAGCTCACCAGGCAGATCGTACGAGCAGTACTTC. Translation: CASSPGRSYEQYF. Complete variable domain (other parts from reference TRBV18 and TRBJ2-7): NAGVMQNPRHLVRRRGQEARLRCSPMKGHSHVYWYRQLPEEGLKFMVYLQKENIIDESGMPKERFSAEFPKEGPSILRIQQVVRGDSAAYFCASSPGRSYEQYFGPGTRLTVT.

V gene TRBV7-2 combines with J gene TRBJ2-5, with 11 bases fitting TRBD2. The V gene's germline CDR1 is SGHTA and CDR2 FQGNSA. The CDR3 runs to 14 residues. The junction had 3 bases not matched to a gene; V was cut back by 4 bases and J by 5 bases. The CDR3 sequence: CASSSLAGVETQYF. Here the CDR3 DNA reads TGTGCCAGCAGCTCACTAGCGGGAGTGGAGACCCAGTACTTC.

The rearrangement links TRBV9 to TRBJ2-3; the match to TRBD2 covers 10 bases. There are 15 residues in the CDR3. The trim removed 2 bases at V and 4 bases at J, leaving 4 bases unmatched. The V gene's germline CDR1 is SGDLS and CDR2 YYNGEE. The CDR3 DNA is TGTGCCAGCAGCGTGGGACTAGCGTCCTCAGATACGCAGTATTTT. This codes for CASSVGLASSDTQYF.

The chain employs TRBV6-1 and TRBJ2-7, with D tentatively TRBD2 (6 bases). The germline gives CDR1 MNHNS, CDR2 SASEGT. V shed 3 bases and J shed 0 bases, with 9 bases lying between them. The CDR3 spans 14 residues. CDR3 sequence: CASSERRASYEQYF. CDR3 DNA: TGTGCCAGCAGTGAGCGGAGGGCCTCCTACGAGCAGTACTTC.

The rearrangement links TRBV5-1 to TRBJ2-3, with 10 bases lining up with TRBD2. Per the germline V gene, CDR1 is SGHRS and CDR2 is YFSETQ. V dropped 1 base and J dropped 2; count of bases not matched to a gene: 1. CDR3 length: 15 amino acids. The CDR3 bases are TGCGCCAGCAGCTTGCTAGCGGGAGTCACAGATACGCAGTATTTT. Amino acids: CASSLLAGVTDTQYF.

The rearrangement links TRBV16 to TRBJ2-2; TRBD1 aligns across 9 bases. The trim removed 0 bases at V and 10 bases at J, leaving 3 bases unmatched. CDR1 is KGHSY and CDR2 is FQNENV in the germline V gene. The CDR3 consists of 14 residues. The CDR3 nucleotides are TGTGCCAGCAGCCAATCGGGACAGGGAAAGGAGCTGTTTTTT. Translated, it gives CASSQSGQGKELFF. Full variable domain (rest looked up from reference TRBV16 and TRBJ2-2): GEEVAQTPKHLVRGEGQKAKLYCAPIKGHSYVFWYQQVLKNEFKFLISFQNENVFDETGMPKERFSAKCLPNSPCSLEIQATKLEDSAVYFCASSQSGQGKELFFGEGSRLTVL.

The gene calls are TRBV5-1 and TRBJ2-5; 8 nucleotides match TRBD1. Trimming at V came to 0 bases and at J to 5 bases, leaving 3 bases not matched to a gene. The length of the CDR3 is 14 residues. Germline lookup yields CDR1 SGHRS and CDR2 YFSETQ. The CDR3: CASSLESGGETQYF. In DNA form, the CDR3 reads TGCGCCAGCAGCTTGGAGTCAGGGGGCGAGACCCAGTACTTC.

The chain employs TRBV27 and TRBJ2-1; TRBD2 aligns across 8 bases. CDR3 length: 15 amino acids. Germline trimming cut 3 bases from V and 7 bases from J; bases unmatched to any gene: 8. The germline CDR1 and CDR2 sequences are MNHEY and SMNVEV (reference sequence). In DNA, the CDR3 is TGTGCCAGCAGTTTGCGTCGGGAGGGCCAGAATGAGCAGTTCTTC. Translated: CASSLRREGQNEQFF.

CDR3 in amino acids: CATSRDHLLNRTDTQYF. The CDR3 nucleotides are TGTGCCACCAGCAGAGACCATCTCCTAAACCGCACAGATACGCAGTATTTT. The V call is TRBV15, the J call TRBJ2-3; D unresolved. Trimming removed 0 bases from V and 1 base from J, with 14 bases in between. CDR1 and CDR2 (germline): LNHNV, YYDKDF (reference sequence). The CDR3 is 17 amino acids. The full variable domain, its missing parts supplied by reference TRBV15 and TRBJ2-3, is DAMVIQNPRYQVTQFGKPVTLSCSQTLNHNVMYWYQQKSSQAPKLLFHYYDKDFNNEADTPDNFQSRRPNTSFCFLDIRSPGLGDTAMYLCATSRDHLLNRTDTQYFGPGTRLTVL.

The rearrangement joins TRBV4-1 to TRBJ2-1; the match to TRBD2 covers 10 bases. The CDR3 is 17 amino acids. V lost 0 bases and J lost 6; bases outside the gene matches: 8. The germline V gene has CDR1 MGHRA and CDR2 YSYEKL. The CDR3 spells CASSQDVLAGAANEQFF. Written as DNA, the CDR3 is TGCGCCAGCAGCCAAGATGTTCTAGCGGGGGCCGCCAATGAGCAGTTCTTC.

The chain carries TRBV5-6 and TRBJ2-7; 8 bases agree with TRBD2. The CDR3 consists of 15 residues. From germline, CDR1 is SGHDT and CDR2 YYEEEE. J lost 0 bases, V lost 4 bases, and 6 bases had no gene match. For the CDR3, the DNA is TGTGCCAGCAGCATCCTAGCGGGCGGCTCCTACGAGCAGTACTTC. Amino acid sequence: CASSILAGGSYEQYF.

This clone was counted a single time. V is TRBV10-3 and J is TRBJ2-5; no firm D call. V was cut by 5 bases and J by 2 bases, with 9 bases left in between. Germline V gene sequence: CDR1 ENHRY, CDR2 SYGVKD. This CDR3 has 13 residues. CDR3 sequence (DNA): TGTGCCATCAGTTCTGTCCAGCAAGAGACCCAGTACTTC. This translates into CAISSVQQETQYF.

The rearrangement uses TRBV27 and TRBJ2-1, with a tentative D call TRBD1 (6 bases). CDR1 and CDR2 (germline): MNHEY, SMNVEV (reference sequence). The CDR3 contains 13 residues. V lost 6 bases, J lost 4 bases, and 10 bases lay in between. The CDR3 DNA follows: TGTGCCAGCAGGAGGACAGTTTACAATGAGCAGTTCTTC. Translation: CASRRTVYNEQFF.

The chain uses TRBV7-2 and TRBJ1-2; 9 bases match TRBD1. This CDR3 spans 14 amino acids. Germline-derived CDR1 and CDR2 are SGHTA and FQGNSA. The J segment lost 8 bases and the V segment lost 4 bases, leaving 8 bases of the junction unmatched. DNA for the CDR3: TGTGCCAGCAGCTCCGACAGGGGGGGAGTGGGCTACACCTTC. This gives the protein CASSSDRGGVGYTF.

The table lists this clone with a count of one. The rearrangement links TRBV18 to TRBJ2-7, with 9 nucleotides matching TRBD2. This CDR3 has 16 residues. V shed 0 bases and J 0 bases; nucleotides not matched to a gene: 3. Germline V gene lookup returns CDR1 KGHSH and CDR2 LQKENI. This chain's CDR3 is CASSPPDSGSSYEQYF. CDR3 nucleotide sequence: TGTGCCAGCTCACCACCGGATAGCGGGAGCTCCTACGAGCAGTACTTC.

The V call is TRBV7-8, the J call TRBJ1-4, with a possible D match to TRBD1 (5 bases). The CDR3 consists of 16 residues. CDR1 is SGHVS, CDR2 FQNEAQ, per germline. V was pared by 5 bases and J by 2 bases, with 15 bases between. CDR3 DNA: TGTGCCAGCAGCACCCAGGGATTTGTCACTAATGAAAAACTGTTTTTT. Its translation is CASSTQGFVTNEKLFF.

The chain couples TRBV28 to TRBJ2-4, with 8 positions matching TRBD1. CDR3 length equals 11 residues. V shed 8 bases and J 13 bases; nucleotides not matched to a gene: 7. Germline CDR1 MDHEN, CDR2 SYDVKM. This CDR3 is CASQQWDRQYF. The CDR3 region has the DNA TGTGCCAGCCAGCAGTGGGACAGGCAGTACTTC.

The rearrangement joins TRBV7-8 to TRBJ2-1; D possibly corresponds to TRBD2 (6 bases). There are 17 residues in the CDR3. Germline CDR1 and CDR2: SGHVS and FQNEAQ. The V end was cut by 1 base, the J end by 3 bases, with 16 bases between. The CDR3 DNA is TGTGCCAGCAGCTTAGGTAGGGGACTTGAGAGCTACAATGAGCAGTTCTTC. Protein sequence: CASSLGRGLESYNEQFF.

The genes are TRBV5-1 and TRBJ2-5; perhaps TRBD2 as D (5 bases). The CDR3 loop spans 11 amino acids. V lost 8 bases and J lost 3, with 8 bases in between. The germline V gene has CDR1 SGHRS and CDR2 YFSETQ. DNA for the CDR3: TGCGCCAGTCCGGGAAAAGAGACCCAGTACTTC. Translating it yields CASPGKETQYF.

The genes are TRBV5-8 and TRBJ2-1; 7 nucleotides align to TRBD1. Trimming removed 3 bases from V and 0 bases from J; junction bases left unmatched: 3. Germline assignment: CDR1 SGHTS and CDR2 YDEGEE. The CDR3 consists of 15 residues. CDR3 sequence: CASSSGTASYNEQFF. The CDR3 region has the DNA TGTGCCAGCAGCTCTGGGACAGCCTCCTACAATGAGCAGTTCTTC.